These T cell receptor beta chains were read from a single sample in a study of CD8 T cells in ankylosing spondylitis. TCRdb used MiXCR to reprocess the 5' RACE reads, holding one entry per CDR3 protein. The table lists about 800,000 distinct CDR3 sequences, 12% of them singletons. Sequenced: blood, either unsorted or a sorted T cell fraction (not recorded which). Receptors were obtained from a male donor with ankylosing spondylitis. Both conserved end residues are part of each CDR3. Each record gives: clone size, J gene, D gene, V gene, CDR3 protein, CDR3 DNA. A D gene is named only where the DNA matches it firmly. Part of the rows lack a size; the others show once, few, many or a class for expanded clones.

size: few
J: TRBJ1-2
D: .
V: TRBV7-2
CDR3: CASSFRALDISGGYTF
DNA: TGTGCCAGCAGCTTCAGGGCCCTAGATATTTCCGGTGGCTACACCTTC

size: few
J: TRBJ2-1
D: TRBD1
V: TRBV3-1
CDR3: CASSQYGTGSYNEQFF
DNA: TGTGCCAGCAGCCAGTACGGGACAGGATCCTACAATGAGCAGTTCTTC

size: many
J: TRBJ2-5
D: .
V: TRBV20-1
CDR3: CSARDTGSQETQYF
DNA: TGCAGTGCTAGGGACACAGGCTCTCAAGAGACCCAGTACTTC

size: many
J: TRBJ2-3
D: .
V: TRBV4-3
CDR3: CASSQDLGSYTDTQYF
DNA: TGCGCCAGCAGCCAAGATCTGGGGAGTTACACAGATACGCAGTATTTT

size: few
J: TRBJ2-7
D: TRBD2
V: TRBV20-1
CDR3: CSALSGSPYEQYF
DNA: TGCAGTGCTCTTAGCGGGAGTCCCTACGAGCAGTACTTC

size: few
J: TRBJ1-5
D: .
V: TRBV6-5
CDR3: CASSYSAVSNQPQHF
DNA: TGTGCCAGCAGTTACTCCGCAGTTAGCAATCAGCCCCAGCATTTT

size: many
J: TRBJ2-7
D: .
V: TRBV7-9
CDR3: CASSLLGPYEQYF
DNA: TGTGCCAGCAGCTTACTTGGCCCTTACGAGCAGTACTTC

size: once
J: TRBJ1-2
D: TRBD1
V: TRBV7-2
CDR3: CASSLAPDRVYGYTF
DNA: TGTGCCAGCAGCTTAGCCCCGGACAGGGTTTATGGCTACACCTTC

size: few
J: TRBJ1-1
D: .
V: TRBV12-3/TRBV12-4
CDR3: CASSHNNWKGGAFF
DNA: TGTGCCAGCAGCCACAACAATTGGAAAGGTGGAGCTTTCTTT

size: .
J: TRBJ2-7
D: .
V: TRBV5-1
CDR3: CASSLTGTGGDEQYF
DNA: TGCGCCAGCAGCTTAACAGGGACTGGTGGGGACGAGCAGTACTTC

size: .
J: TRBJ1-4
D: .
V: TRBV4-2
CDR3: CASSQGGAGNEKLFF
DNA: TGTGCCAGCAGCCAAGGGGGAGCAGGTAATGAAAAACTGTTTTTT

size: few
J: TRBJ2-1
D: TRBD2
V: TRBV6-1
CDR3: CASSVVGLAGVVDEQFF
DNA: TGTGCCAGCAGTGTGGTTGGACTAGCGGGGGTGGTAGATGAGCAGTTCTTC

size: .
J: TRBJ1-5
D: .
V: TRBV6-2/TRBV6-3
CDR3: CASSYRRLNQPQHF
DNA: TGTGCCAGCAGTTACCGACGTCTCAATCAGCCCCAGCATTTT

size: .
J: TRBJ2-5
D: TRBD1
V: TRBV5-4
CDR3: CASSFGTEATQYF
DNA: TGTGCCAGCAGCTTTGGGACAGAGGCGACCCAGTACTTC

size: few
J: TRBJ1-2
D: TRBD1
V: TRBV20-1
CDR3: CSARVPGGNGYTF
DNA: TGCAGTGCTAGAGTCCCAGGGGGCAATGGCTACACCTTC

size: few
J: TRBJ1-4
D: .
V: TRBV6-5
CDR3: CASSYSTGGSEKLFF
DNA: TGTGCCAGCAGTTACTCGACCGGAGGGAGTGAAAAACTGTTTTTT

size: .
J: TRBJ2-6
D: TRBD2
V: TRBV29-1
CDR3: CSVLGGTSGANVLTF
DNA: TGCAGCGTTCTCGGGGGGACCTCTGGGGCCAACGTCCTGACTTTC

size: many
J: TRBJ2-5
D: .
V: TRBV7-8
CDR3: CASSRLRTQKETQYF
DNA: TGTGCCAGCAGCCGTTTAAGGACCCAAAAAGAGACCCAGTACTTC

size: few
J: TRBJ2-1
D: .
V: TRBV18
CDR3: CASSPGVGSNEQFF
DNA: TGTGCCAGCTCACCCGGCGTTGGAAGCAATGAGCAGTTCTTC

size: few
J: TRBJ1-1
D: .
V: TRBV15
CDR3: CATTRGGNTEAFF
DNA: TGTGCCACCACCCGAGGGGGTAACACTGAAGCTTTCTTT

size: few
J: TRBJ1-1
D: .
V: TRBV20-1
CDR3: CSAPSALRNTEAFF
DNA: TGCAGTGCTCCGTCAGCACTGAGGAACACTGAAGCTTTCTTT

size: few
J: TRBJ2-1
D: .
V: TRBV28
CDR3: CASSYSRGRGGHYNEQFF
DNA: TGTGCCAGCAGCTACTCACGGGGACGAGGTGGTCATTACAATGAGCAGTTCTTC

size: few
J: TRBJ2-2
D: .
V: TRBV6-1
CDR3: CASISPGHTGELFF
DNA: TGTGCCAGCATCTCCCCAGGGCACACCGGGGAGCTGTTTTTT

size: many
J: TRBJ2-5
D: .
V: TRBV20-1
CDR3: CSVTTGKQETQYF
DNA: TGCAGTGTAACAACAGGGAAACAAGAGACCCAGTACTTC